Listed below are T cell receptor beta chains from one sample, sequenced in a study of beta chain features in type 1 diabetes. Profiling relied on immunoSEQ multiplex PCR, and the TCRdb table lists in-frame clones only, not all of them. Of hundreds of thousands of clones listed, 68% were seen once; the top ten hold 0.053%. The sample comprised naive CD4+ T cells from blood. These receptors were collected from a man in his thirties or forties in good health. The CDR3 runs from the conserved cysteine through the conserved F or W. A D gene is named only where the DNA matches it firmly. Clone size, where shown, is once, few, many, or a class for clones that have expanded.

>-|TRBJ2-3|TRBV14|-
CASSPGTLPIPTSTDTQYF
TGTGCCAGCAGCCCAGGGACCCTACCAATACCCACTAGCACAGATACGCAGTATTTT
>once|TRBJ2-1|TRBV7-2|-
CASSQVGGNEQFF
TGTGCCAGCAGCCAAGTAGGGGGGAATGAGCAGTTCTTC
>-|TRBJ2-3|TRBV6-1|-
CASSENWLPGGDTQYF
TGTGCCAGCAGTGAGAATTGGCTTCCTGGGGGGGATACGCAGTATTTT
>-|TRBJ2-6|TRBV4-1|-
CASSQEPRSSGANVLTF
TGCGCCAGCAGCCAAGAGCCTCGGAGCTCTGGGGCCAACGTCCTGACTTTC
>few|TRBJ2-5|TRBV9|TRBD2
CASSKTAGTQETQYF
TGTGCCAGCAGCAAGACAGCGGGGACCCAAGAGACCCAGTACTTC
>few|TRBJ2-1|TRBV30|TRBD2
CAWRTSGRNEQFF
TGTGCCTGGAGGACTAGCGGGAGGAATGAGCAGTTCTTC
>-|TRBJ1-1|TRBV6-5|-
CASSRANEAFF
TGTGCCAGCAGTAGGGCGAATGAAGCTTTCTTT
>-|TRBJ2-1|TRBV30|TRBD2
CAWSVLRSLAGTYNEQFF
TGTGCCTGGAGTGTACTCAGAAGCCTAGCGGGGACCTACAATGAGCAGTTCTTC
>-|TRBJ2-7|TRBV29-1|TRBD1
CSVTSGTGYSEQYF
TGCAGCGTTACTTCCGGGACAGGGTACTCCGAGCAGTACTTC
>-|TRBJ1-1|TRBV20-1|-
CSVEENTEAFF
TGCAGTGTTGAAGAAAACACTGAAGCTTTCTTT
>few|TRBJ2-7|TRBV5-1|TRBD1
CASSLAWTGSYEQYF
TGCGCCAGCAGCTTGGCCTGGACAGGGTCCTACGAGCAGTACTTC
>-|TRBJ2-6|TRBV14|TRBD2
CASSPLGLAGGLTF
TGTGCCAGCAGCCCCCTGGGACTAGCGGGAGGGTTGACTTTC
>-|TRBJ2-3|TRBV2|-
CAQAGLRRTDTQYF
TGTGCCCAGGCGGGGTTAAGAAGGACAGATACGCAGTATTTT
>-|TRBJ2-7|TRBV28|-
CASSLGAEYEQYF
TGTGCCAGCAGTTTAGGGGCAGAGTACGAGCAGTACTTC
>-|TRBJ2-5|TRBV7-7|-
CASSGRLRETQYF
TGTGCCAGCAGCGGGAGGCTACGCGAGACCCAGTACTTC
>-|TRBJ2-5|TRBV7-7|-
CASSARRQETQYF
TGTGCCAGCTCCGCCCGGAGACAAGAGACCCAGTACTTC
>-|TRBJ2-5|TRBV10-3|-
CAISESRETQYF
TGTGCCATCAGTGAGTCGAGGGAGACCCAGTACTTC
>-|TRBJ2-7|TRBV9|TRBD1
CASSVTGGYEQYF
TGTGCCAGCAGCGTAACAGGGGGCTACGAGCAGTACTTC
>-|TRBJ2-5|TRBV5-1|TRBD2
CASSLGLAGQETQYF
TGCGCCAGCAGCTTGGGACTAGCGGGACAAGAGACCCAGTACTTC
>-|TRBJ2-3|TRBV28|-
CASNSRGGTDTQYF
TGTGCCAGCAACTCTCGTGGGGGCACAGATACGCAGTATTTT
>-|TRBJ2-5|TRBV25-1|TRBD2
CASSATGLAGRKTQYF
TGTGCCAGCAGTGCCACGGGACTAGCGGGGAGAAAGACCCAGTACTTC
>-|TRBJ2-5|TRBV29-1|TRBD1
CSISGGEETQYF
TGCAGCATCTCAGGGGGCGAGGAGACCCAGTACTTC
>-|TRBJ2-3|TRBV5-4|-
CASSSSQDTQYF
TGTGCCAGCAGCTCCTCACAGGATACGCAGTATTTT
>once|TRBJ2-5|TRBV30|TRBD2
CAWADSRLAGYQETQYF
TGTGCCTGGGCCGATAGCAGACTAGCGGGTTACCAAGAGACCCAGTACTTC
>-|TRBJ2-5|TRBV30|-
CAWSRESKAGETQYF
TGTGCCTGGAGTCGTGAAAGTAAAGCAGGGGAGACCCAGTACTTC
>-|TRBJ1-4|TRBV30|-
CAWSPPRQYNEKLFF
TGTGCCTGGAGTCCCCCGAGACAGTATAATGAAAAACTGTTTTTT
>-|TRBJ2-3|TRBV7-6|-
CASSRRQLGGTDTQYF
TGTGCCAGCAGTCGACGACAGCTCGGGGGCACAGATACGCAGTATTTT
>few|TRBJ2-6|TRBV19|-
CASSIRVGANVLTF
TGTGCCAGTAGTATCAGGGTAGGGGCCAACGTCCTGACTTTC
>-|TRBJ2-3|TRBV7-2|-
CASSLRRPSTDTQYF
TGTGCCAGCAGCTTGCGCAGGCCTAGCACAGATACGCAGTATTTT
>once|TRBJ2-7|TRBV5-4|-
CASSQAWTYEQYF
TGTGCCAGCAGCCAAGCGTGGACCTACGAGCAGTACTTC
>-|TRBJ2-1|TRBV29-1|-
CSVAGAYNEQFF
TGCAGCGTTGCTGGGGCCTACAATGAGCAGTTCTTC
>few|TRBJ2-5|TRBV27|-
CASSRAASQETQYF
TGTGCCAGCAGTCGGGCAGCAAGCCAAGAGACCCAGTACTTC
>few|TRBJ2-1|TRBV15|TRBD2
CATSIAGVSNEQFF
TGTGCCACCAGCATAGCGGGAGTGAGCAATGAGCAGTTCTTC
>-|TRBJ2-7|TRBV27|-
CASSLSGGSYEQYF
TGTGCCAGCAGTTTATCGGGCGGATCCTACGAGCAGTACTTC
>-|TRBJ2-7|TRBV7-2|TRBD2
CASSLSGSGYNEQYF
TGTGCCAGCAGCTTATCTGGTAGCGGGTATAACGAGCAGTACTTC
>-|TRBJ2-5|TRBV30|-
CAWSQMGETQYF
TGTGCCTGGAGTCAGATGGGGGAGACCCAGTACTTC
>-|TRBJ1-1|TRBV14|-
CASSPGRQNTEAFF
TGTGCCAGCAGCCCAGGACGGCAGAACACTGAAGCTTTCTTT
>-|TRBJ2-7|TRBV30|-
CACSWLGVHEQYF
TGTGCCTGCTCCTGGTTAGGGGTCCACGAGCAGTACTTC
>-|TRBJ2-1|TRBV20-1|-
CSANRDSLQFF
TGCAGTGCCAATCGGGACTCCCTGCAGTTCTTC
>-|TRBJ1-1|TRBV2|TRBD1
CASSERTGLSTTEAFF
TGTGCCAGCAGTGAGAGGACAGGGCTTTCAACTACTGAAGCTTTCTTT
>-|TRBJ1-2|TRBV30|TRBD1
CAWAPGQGTGYTF
TGTGCCTGGGCCCCGGGACAGGGAACAGGCTACACCTTC
>-|TRBJ2-2|TRBV5-4|TRBD1
CASSPRDRENGELFF
TGTGCCAGCAGCCCCCGGGACAGGGAGAACGGGGAGCTGTTTTTT
>-|TRBJ2-1|TRBV7-7|-
CASSADRASDEQFF
TGTGCCAGCAGCGCCGACCGGGCATCGGATGAGCAGTTCTTC
>-|TRBJ1-1|TRBV29-1|-
CSVAWWGNTEAFF
TGCAGCGTTGCATGGTGGGGGAACACTGAAGCTTTCTTT
>-|TRBJ1-5|TRBV30|-
CAWSAGDSNQPQHF
TGTGCCTGGAGTGCAGGGGATAGCAATCAGCCCCAGCATTTT
>-|TRBJ1-1|TRBV29-1|-
CSVRQLLNTEAFF
TGCAGCGTTCGACAGCTACTGAACACTGAAGCTTTCTTT
>once|TRBJ2-4|TRBV7-2|TRBD1
CASSLMTGGGSIQYF
TGTGCCAGCAGCTTGATGACAGGGGGCGGGAGCATTCAGTACTTC
>-|TRBJ2-5|TRBV9|TRBD1
CASSPRQGGEETQYF
TGTGCCAGCAGCCCGCGACAGGGGGGAGAAGAGACCCAGTACTTC